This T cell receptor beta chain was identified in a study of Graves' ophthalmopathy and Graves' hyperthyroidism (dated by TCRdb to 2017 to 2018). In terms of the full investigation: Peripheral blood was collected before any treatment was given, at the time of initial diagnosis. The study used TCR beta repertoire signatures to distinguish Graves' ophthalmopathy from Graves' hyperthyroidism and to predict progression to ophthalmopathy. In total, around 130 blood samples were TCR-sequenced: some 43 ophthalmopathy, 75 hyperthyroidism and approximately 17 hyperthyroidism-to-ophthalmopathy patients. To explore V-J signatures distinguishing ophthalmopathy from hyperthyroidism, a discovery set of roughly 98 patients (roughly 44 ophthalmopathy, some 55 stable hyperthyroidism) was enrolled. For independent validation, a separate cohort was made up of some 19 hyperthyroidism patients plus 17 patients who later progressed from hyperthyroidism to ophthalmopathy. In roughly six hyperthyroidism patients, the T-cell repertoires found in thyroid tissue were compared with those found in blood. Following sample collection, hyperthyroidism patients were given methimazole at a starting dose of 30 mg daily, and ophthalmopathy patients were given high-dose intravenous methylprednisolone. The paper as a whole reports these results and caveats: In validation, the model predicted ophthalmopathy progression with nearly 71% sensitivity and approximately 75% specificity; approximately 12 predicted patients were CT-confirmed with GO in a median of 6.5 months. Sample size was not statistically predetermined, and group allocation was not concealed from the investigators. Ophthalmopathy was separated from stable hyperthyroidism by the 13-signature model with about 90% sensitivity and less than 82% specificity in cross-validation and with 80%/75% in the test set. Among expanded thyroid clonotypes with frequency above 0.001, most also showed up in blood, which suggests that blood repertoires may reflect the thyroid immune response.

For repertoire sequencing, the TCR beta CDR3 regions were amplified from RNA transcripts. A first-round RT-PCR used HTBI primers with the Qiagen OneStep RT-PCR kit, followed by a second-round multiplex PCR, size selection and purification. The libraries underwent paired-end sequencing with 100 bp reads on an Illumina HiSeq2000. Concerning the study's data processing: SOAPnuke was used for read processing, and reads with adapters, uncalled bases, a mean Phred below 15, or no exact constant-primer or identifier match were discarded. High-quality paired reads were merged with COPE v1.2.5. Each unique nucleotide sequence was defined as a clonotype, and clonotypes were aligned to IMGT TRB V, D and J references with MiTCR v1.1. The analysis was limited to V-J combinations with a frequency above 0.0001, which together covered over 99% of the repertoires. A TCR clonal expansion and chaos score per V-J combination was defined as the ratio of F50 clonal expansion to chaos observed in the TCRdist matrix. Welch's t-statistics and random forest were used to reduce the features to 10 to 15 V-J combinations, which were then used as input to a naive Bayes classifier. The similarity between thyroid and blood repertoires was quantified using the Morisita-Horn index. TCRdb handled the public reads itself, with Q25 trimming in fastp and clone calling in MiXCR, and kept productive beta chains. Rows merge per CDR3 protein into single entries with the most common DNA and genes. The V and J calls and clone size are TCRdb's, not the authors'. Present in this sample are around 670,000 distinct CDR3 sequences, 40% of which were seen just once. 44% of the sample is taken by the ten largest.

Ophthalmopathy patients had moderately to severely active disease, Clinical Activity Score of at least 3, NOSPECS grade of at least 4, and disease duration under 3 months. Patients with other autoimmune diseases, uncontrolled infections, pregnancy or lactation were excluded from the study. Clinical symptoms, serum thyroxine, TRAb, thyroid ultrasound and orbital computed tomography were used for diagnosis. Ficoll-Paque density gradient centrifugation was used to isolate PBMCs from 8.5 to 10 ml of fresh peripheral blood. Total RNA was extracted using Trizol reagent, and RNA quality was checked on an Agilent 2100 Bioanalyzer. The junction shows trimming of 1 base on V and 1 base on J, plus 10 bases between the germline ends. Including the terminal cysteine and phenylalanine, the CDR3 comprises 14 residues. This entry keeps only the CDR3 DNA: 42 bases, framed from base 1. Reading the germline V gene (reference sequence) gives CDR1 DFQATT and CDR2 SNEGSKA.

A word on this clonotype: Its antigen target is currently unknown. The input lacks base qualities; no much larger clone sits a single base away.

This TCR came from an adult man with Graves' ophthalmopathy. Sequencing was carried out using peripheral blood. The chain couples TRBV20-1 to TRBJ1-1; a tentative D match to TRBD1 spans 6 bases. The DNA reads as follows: TGCAGTGCTAGAGGTGGGGGCGCGAACACTGAAGCTTTCTTT. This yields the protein CSARGGGANTEAFF.